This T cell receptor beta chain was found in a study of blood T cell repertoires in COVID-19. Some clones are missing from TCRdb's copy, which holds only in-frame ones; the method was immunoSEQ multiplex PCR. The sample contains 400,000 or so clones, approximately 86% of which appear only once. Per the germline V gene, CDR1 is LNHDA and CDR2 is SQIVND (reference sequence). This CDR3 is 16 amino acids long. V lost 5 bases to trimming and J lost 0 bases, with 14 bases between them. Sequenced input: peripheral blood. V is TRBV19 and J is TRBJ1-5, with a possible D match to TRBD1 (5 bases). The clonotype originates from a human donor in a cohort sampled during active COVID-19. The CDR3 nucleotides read TGTGCCAGTAGTGATAGGTTGACAGTTAGCAATCAGCCCCAGCATTTT. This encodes CASSDRLTVSNQPQHF.